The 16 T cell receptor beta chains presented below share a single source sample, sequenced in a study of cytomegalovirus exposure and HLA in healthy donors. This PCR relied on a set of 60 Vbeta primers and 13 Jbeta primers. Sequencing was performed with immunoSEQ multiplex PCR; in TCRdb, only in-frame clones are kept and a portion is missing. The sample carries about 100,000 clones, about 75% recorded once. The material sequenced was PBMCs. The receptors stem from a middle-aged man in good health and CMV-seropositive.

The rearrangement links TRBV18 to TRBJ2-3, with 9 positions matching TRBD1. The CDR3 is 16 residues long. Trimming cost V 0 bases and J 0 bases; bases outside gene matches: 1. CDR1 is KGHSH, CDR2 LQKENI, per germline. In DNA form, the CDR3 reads TGTGCCAGCTCACCACCCGGGACAGGGAGCACAGATACGCAGTATTTT. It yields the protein CASSPPGTGSTDTQYF.

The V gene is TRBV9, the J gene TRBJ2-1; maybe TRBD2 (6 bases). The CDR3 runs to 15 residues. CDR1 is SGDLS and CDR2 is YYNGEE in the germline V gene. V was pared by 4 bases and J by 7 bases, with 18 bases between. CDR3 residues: CASSPVGGARNEQFF. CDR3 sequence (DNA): TGTGCCAGCAGCCCAGTAGGCGGGGCGCGGAATGAGCAGTTCTTC.

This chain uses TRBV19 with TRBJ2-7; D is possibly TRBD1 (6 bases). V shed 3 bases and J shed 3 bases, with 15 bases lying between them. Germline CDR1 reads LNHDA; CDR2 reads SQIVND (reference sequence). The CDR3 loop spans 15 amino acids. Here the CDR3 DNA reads TGTGCCAGTAGTATGAGGGGACAAGTTAACTACGAGCAGTACTTC. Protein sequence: CASSMRGQVNYEQYF.

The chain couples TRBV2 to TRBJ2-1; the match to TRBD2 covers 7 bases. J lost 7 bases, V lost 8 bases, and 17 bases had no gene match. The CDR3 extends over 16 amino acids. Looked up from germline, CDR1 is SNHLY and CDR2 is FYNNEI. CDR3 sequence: CASLDRSGVLGNEQFF. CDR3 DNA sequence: TGTGCCAGCCTCGACCGGAGCGGGGTACTGGGGAATGAGCAGTTCTTC. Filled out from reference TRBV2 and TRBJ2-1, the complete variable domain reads EPEVTQTPSHQVTQMGQEVILRCVPISNHLYFYWYRQILGQKVEFLVSFYNNEISEKSEIFDDQFSVERPDGSNFTLKIRSTKLEDSAMYFCASLDRSGVLGNEQFFGPGTRLTVL.

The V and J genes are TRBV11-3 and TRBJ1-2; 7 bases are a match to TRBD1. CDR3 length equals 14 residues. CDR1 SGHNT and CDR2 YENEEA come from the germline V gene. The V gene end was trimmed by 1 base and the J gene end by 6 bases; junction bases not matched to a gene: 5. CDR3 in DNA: TGTGCCAGCAGCTTAGTGGCCAGGGGGAATGGCTACACCTTC. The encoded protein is CASSLVARGNGYTF.

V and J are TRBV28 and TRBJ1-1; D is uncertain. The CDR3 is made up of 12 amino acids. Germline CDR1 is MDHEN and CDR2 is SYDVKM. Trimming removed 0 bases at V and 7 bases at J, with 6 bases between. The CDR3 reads CASSLWVSEAFF. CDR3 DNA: TGTGCCAGCAGTTTATGGGTCAGTGAAGCTTTCTTT.

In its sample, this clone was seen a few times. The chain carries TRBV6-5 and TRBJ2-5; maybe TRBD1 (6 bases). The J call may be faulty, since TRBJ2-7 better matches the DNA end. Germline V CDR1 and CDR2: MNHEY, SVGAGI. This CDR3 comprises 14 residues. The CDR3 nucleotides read TGTGCCTCCACCGAACAGGGTGGCGTATACGAGCAGTACTTC. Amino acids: CASTEQGGVYEQYF.

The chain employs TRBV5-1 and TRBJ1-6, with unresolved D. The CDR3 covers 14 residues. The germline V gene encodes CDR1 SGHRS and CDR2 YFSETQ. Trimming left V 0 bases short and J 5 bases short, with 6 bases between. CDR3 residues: CASSLGADNSPLHF. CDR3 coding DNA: TGCGCCAGCAGCTTGGGGGCCGATAATTCACCCCTCCACTTT.

As DNA, the CDR3 is TGTGCCAGCAGCTTAGGACTAGCGGGAGGGTCCGATACGCAGTATTTT. Protein sequence: CASSLGLAGGSDTQYF. This chain joins TRBV13 and TRBJ2-3, with 13 positions matching TRBD2. The V and J ends lost 0 bases and 6 bases, in that order; junction bases with no gene match: 3. Germline values: CDR1 PRHDT, CDR2 FYEKMQ (reference sequence). This CDR3 contains 16 residues.

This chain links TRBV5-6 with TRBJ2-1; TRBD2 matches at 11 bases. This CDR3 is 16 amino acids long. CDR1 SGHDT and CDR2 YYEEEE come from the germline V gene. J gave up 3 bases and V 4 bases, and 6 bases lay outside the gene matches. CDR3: CASSDQLAGVYNEQFF. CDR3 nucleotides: TGTGCCAGCAGCGACCAACTAGCGGGGGTCTACAATGAGCAGTTCTTC. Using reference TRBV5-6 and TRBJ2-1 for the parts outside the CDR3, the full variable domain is DAGVTQSPTHLIKTRGQQVTLRCSPKSGHDTVSWYQQALGQGPQFIFQYYEEEERQRGNFPDRFSGHQFPNYSSELNVNALLLGDSALYLCASSDQLAGVYNEQFFGPGTRLTVL.

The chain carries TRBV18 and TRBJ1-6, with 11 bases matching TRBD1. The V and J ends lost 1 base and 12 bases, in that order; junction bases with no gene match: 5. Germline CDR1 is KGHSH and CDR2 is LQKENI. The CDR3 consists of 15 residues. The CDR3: CASSPQGQGVLPLHF. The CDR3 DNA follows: TGTGCCAGCTCACCACAGGGACAGGGGGTGTTACCCCTCCACTTT.

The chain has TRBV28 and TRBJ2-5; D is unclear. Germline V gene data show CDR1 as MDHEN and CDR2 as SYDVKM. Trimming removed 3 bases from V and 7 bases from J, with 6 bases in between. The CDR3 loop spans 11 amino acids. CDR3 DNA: TGTGCCAGCAGTTTCTCGAGGACCCAGTACTTC. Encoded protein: CASSFSRTQYF. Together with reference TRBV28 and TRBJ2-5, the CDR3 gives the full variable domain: DVKVTQSSRYLVKRTGEKVFLECVQDMDHENMFWYRQDPGLGLRLIYFSYDVKMKEKGDIPEGYSVSREKKERFSLILESASTNQTSMYLCASSFSRTQYFGPGTRLLVL.

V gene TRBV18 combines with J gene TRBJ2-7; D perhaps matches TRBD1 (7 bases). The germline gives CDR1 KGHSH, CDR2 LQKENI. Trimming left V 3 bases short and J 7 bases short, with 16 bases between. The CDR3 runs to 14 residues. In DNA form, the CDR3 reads TGTGCCAGCTCACCGACGGAGGGGGCGAATGAGCAGTACTTC. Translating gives CASSPTEGANEQYF.

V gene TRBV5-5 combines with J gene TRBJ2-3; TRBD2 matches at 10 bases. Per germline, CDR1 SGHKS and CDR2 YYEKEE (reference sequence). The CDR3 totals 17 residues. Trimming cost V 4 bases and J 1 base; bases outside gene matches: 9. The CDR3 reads CASSRLGAGGRTDTQYF. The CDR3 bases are TGTGCCAGCAGCCGTTTGGGAGCGGGAGGGCGCACAGATACGCAGTATTTT.

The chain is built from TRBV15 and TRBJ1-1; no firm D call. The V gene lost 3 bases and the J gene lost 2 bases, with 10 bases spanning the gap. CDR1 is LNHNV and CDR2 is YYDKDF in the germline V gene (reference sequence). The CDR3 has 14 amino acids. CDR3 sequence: CATSRTRGNTEAFF. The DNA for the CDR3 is TGTGCCACCAGCAGGACCCGGGGTAACACTGAAGCTTTCTTT.

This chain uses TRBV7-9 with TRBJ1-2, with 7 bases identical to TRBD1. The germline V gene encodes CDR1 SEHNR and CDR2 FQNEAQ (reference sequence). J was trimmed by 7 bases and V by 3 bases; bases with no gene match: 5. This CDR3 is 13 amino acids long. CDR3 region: CASSLEQGVGYTF. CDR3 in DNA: TGTGCCAGCAGCTTGGAGCAGGGGGTTGGCTACACCTTC.